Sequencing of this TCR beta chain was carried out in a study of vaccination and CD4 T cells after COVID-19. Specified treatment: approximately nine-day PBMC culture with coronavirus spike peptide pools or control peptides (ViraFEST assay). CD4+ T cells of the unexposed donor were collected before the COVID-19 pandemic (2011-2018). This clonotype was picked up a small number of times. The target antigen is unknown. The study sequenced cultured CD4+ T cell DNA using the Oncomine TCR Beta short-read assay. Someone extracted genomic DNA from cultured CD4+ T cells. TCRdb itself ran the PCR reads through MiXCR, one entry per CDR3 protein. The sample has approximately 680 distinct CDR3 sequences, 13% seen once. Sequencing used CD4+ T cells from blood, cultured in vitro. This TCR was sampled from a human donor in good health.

This CDR3 reads CASSIRGQWTGGAGGVRPGELFF. The CDR3 DNA reads as TGTGCCAGTAGTATTCGTGGGCAGTGGACAGGGGGCGCAGGAGGGGTACGGCCCGGGGAGCTGTTTTTT. V usage is TRBV19 and J usage is TRBJ2-2, with TRBD1 matching over 11 bases. Unmatched junction bases numbered 27, after V lost 3 bases and J lost 6 bases. The germline CDR1 and CDR2 sequences are LNHDA and SQIVND (reference sequence). The CDR3 has 23 amino acids.